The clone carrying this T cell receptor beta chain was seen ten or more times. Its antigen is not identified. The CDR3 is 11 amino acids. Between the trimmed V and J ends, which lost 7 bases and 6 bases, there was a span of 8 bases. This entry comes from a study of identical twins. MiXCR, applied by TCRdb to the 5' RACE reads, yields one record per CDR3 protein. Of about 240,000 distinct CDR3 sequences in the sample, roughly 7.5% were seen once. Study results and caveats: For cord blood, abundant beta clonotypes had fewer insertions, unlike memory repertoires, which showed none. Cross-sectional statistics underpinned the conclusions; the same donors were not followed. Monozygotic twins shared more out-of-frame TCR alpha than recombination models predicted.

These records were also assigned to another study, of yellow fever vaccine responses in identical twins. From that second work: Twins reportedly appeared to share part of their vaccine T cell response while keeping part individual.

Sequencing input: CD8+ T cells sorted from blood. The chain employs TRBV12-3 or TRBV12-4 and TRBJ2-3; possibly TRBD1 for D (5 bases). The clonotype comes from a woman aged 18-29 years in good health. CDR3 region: CASKGPDTQYF. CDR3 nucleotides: TGTGCCAGCAAGGGGCCGGATACGCAGTATTTT.